Listed below are T cell receptor beta chains from one sample, sequenced in a study of beta chain features in type 1 diabetes. Generated by immunoSEQ multiplex PCR, the TCRdb table keeps only in-frame clones and is missing some. This sample has 250,000 to 350,000 clones, with 14% found just once. The sample taken for sequencing was central memory CD4+ T cells from blood. Receptors were obtained from a man aged 30 to 45 in good health. The CDR3 runs from the conserved cysteine through the conserved F or W. A D gene is named only where the DNA matches it firmly. Clone size is shown for a subset of rows, as once, few, many or a class of expanded clone.

v_call	j_call	clone_size	d_call	cdr3_aa	cdr3_nt
TRBV4-1	TRBJ2-5	-	-	CASSQDNWETQYF	TGCGCCAGCAGCCAAGATAACTGGGAGACCCAGTACTTC
TRBV7-8	TRBJ2-3	-	-	CASSLGGQFLTQYF	TGTGCCAGCAGCTTAGGTGGACAGTTTTTGACGCAGTATTTT
TRBV5-1	TRBJ1-1	few	-	CANRNFKNPSRAFF	TGCGCCAACCGAAATTTCAAAAATCCCTCCCGAGCTTTCTTT
TRBV5-1	TRBJ2-6	-	-	CASSLGESAGANVLTF	TGCGCCAGCAGCTTAGGGGAATCGGCTGGGGCCAACGTCCTGACTTTC
TRBV6-1	TRBJ2-3	-	-	CASSEGPSSDTQYF	TGTGCCAGCAGTGAAGGCCCCTCTAGCGATACGCAGTATTTT
TRBV10-3	TRBJ1-2	few	-	CAASKNGRDGYGYTF	TGTGCCGCCTCAAAGAACGGCAGGGATGGCTATGGCTACACCTTC
TRBV27	TRBJ2-7	few	TRBD1	CASSLLSTGTYEQYF	TGTGCCAGCAGTTTACTTTCGACAGGGACGTACGAGCAGTACTTC
TRBV2	TRBJ2-3	-	TRBD1	CASKRDRISTDTQYF	TGTGCCAGCAAGAGGGACAGAATTAGCACAGATACGCAGTATTTT
TRBV7-2	TRBJ1-6	-	-	CASSFSSSYNSPLHF	TGTGCCAGCAGCTTTTCCAGCTCCTATAATTCACCCCTCCACTTT
TRBV6-6	TRBJ2-7	few	-	CASSAGGGYEQYF	TGTGCCAGCAGTGCAGGGGGAGGGTACGAGCAGTACTTC
TRBV7-9	TRBJ1-6	few	-	CASSSQDSPLHF	TGTGCCAGCAGCTCCCAGGATTCACCCCTCCACTTT
TRBV2	TRBJ1-1	many	TRBD1	CAGTGTGGRGTEAFF	TGTGCCGGAACCGGGACAGGGGGCCGAGGAACTGAAGCTTTCTTT
TRBV7-9	TRBJ2-5	few	-	CASSFSQETQYF	TGTGCCAGCAGCTTTTCCCAAGAGACCCAGTACTTC
TRBV21-1	TRBJ2-1	-	-	CASSKSRDRGFHNEQFF	TGTGCCAGCAGCAAAAGTAGGGACAGGGGATTCCACAATGAGCAGTTCTTC
TRBV11-2	TRBJ1-1	few	-	CASSPGRDRATEAFF	TGTGCCAGCAGCCCTGGACGAGACCGGGCCACTGAAGCTTTCTTT
TRBV29-1	TRBJ2-3	few	-	CSVVGPGNTDTQYF	TGCAGCGTTGTGGGACCCGGCAACACAGATACGCAGTATTTT
TRBV7-9	TRBJ1-3	many	-	CASFKDVANTIYF	TGTGCCAGCTTTAAAGACGTTGCGAACACCATATATTTT
TRBV5-1	TRBJ2-1	-	-	CASSLQGLIMDEQFF	TGCGCCAGCAGTCTCCAGGGATTGATTATGGATGAGCAGTTCTTC
TRBV19	TRBJ1-1	-	-	CASSIGWNTEAFF	TGTGCCAGTAGTATCGGTTGGAACACTGAAGCTTTCTTT
TRBV5-4	TRBJ2-7	-	-	CASSTRTGDLEQYF	TGTGCCAGCAGCACACGGACTGGCGACCTTGAGCAGTACTTC
TRBV7-9	TRBJ2-4	few	TRBD1	CASSLGMTGMGNIQYF	TGTGCCAGCAGCTTAGGAATGACAGGGATGGGGAACATTCAGTACTTC
TRBV7-2	TRBJ1-1	-	-	CASSLLPENTEAFF	TGTGCCAGCAGCTTACTTCCGGAGAACACTGAAGCTTTCTTT
TRBV29-1	TRBJ2-7	-	-	CSVEPTGSEQYF	TGCAGCGTTGAGCCGACAGGATCCGAGCAGTACTTC
TRBV10-3	TRBJ2-7	-	-	CAITYGIPGEQYF	TGTGCCATCACCTACGGCATCCCGGGGGAGCAGTACTTC
TRBV12-5	TRBJ1-1	-	TRBD1	CASGMTGKDTEAFF	TGTGCTAGTGGTATGACAGGGAAGGACACTGAAGCTTTCTTT
TRBV5-4	TRBJ1-6	-	-	CASSLTGNSPLHF	TGCGCCAGCAGCCTAACAGGGAATTCACCCCTCCACTTT
TRBV7-2	TRBJ2-3	-	TRBD2	CASSLMPRGGGDTQYF	TGTGCCAGCAGCTTAATGCCCCGCGGGGGGGGAGATACGCAGTATTTT